This TCR beta chain was captured in a study of spatial heterogeneity in lung cancer. The time point is: sample taken at primary tumor resection. Trimming removed 2 bases from V and 7 bases from J, with 12 bases in between. There are 14 residues in the CDR3. CDR1 and CDR2 from the germline V gene are MDHEN and SYDVKM. This clonotype was seen ten or more times. TCRdb processed the 5' RACE reads anew with MiXCR; each CDR3 protein has one entry. Found here are fewer than 45,000 distinct CDR3 sequences, approximately 7% of them singletons; the top ten hold around 45%. The V and J genes are TRBV28 and TRBJ1-5; D is unclear. The sequence derives from a female donor with early-stage non-small cell lung cancer. Here the sequenced sample was PBMCs, taken at surgery. The CDR3 is CASSLPGLRQPQHF. CDR3 bases: TGTGCCAGCAGTTTACCGGGATTGAGGCAGCCCCAGCATTTT.